This is a list of T cell receptor beta chains from one sample in a study of CD8 T cells in Susac syndrome. TCRdb passed the immunoSEQ multiplex PCR reads through MiXCR, listing each CDR3 protein once. The sample consists of approximately 180,000 distinct CDR3 sequences, more than 85% of them appearing once. Sequencing was carried out using CD4+ T cells from PBMCs. The receptors were sampled from a human donor with Susac syndrome. Both conserved end residues are part of each CDR3. The D gene is left open where the match is weak. The size of a clone is reported for some rows only, either as once, few or many, or as a class for expanded clones.

>TRBV3-1|TRBJ1-2|.|TRBD1
CASSQGRQGAVYTF
TGTGCCAGCAGCCAAGGGAGACAGGGGGCCGTCTACACCTTC
>TRBV12-3/TRBV12-4|TRBJ1-2|.|.
CASRGGQTTNYGYTF
TGTGCCAGCAGGGGGGGTCAGACAACTAACTATGGCTACACCTTC
>TRBV27|TRBJ1-5|.|TRBD1
CASRKDRGSNQPQHF
TGTGCCAGCAGGAAGGACAGGGGAAGCAATCAGCCCCAGCATTTT
>TRBV10-3|TRBJ2-1|.|TRBD2
CAISGGLAGPYNEQFF
TGTGCCATCAGTGGTGGACTAGCGGGGCCTTACAATGAGCAGTTCTTC
>TRBV7-2|TRBJ2-2|.|.
CASSPTSGTITGELFF
TGTGCCAGCAGCCCGACCAGCGGGACAATCACCGGGGAGCTGTTTTTT
>TRBV15|TRBJ2-7|.|.
CATSPEAKREQYF
TGTGCCACCAGCCCAGAGGCAAAGCGCGAGCAGTACTTC
>TRBV2|TRBJ1-1|.|.
CASTEGGRGINTEAFF
TGTGCCAGCACCGAGGGGGGGCGCGGCATTAACACTGAAGCTTTCTTT
>TRBV7-2|TRBJ1-1|.|.
CASSLSGQLNTEAFF
TGTGCCAGCAGCTTAAGTGGTCAGCTAAACACTGAAGCTTTCTTT
>TRBV19|TRBJ1-2|.|TRBD1
CASTSGQGNYGYTF
TGTGCCAGTACCTCGGGACAGGGTAACTATGGCTACACCTTC
>TRBV4-2|TRBJ2-5|.|.
CASSQDAARVGETQYF
TGTGCCAGCAGCCAAGATGCGGCTCGAGTGGGGGAGACCCAGTACTTC
>TRBV12-3/TRBV12-4|TRBJ2-7|once|TRBD1
CASSLGQEYYEQYF
TGTGCCAGCAGTTTGGGACAGGAATACTACGAGCAGTACTTC
>TRBV3-1|TRBJ1-2|.|TRBD1
CASSPRGTGGNYGYTF
TGTGCCAGCAGCCCCCGTGGTACAGGGGGCAACTATGGCTACACCTTC
>TRBV30|TRBJ1-1|.|.
CAWKWFEGAFF
TGTGCCTGGAAGTGGTTCGAGGGAGCTTTCTTT
>TRBV14|TRBJ2-7|.|.
CASSQGTKQYF
TGTGCCAGCAGCCAAGGGACAAAGCAGTACTTC
>TRBV6-1|TRBJ1-5|.|.
CASMRAPGDSNQPQHF
TGTGCCAGCATGAGGGCCCCAGGGGATAGCAATCAGCCCCAGCATTTT
>TRBV10-3|TRBJ2-7|.|.
CAIRDTSSYEQYF
TGTGCCATCAGAGACACGAGCTCCTACGAGCAGTACTTC
>TRBV20-1|TRBJ1-5|once|.
CSAADGSNQPHHF
TGCAGTGCGGCGGACGGTAGCAATCAGCCCCACCATTTT
>TRBV2|TRBJ2-7|.|TRBD1
CASRGFLARQGAGYEQYF
TGTGCCAGCAGAGGCTTCCTAGCTCGACAGGGGGCGGGTTACGAGCAGTACTTC
>TRBV5-1|TRBJ2-4|.|.
CASSTSTIGQIQYF
TGCGCCAGCAGCACCTCGACCATAGGACAGATTCAGTACTTC
>TRBV7-8|TRBJ2-1|.|TRBD2
CASSLVGGSGGNEQFF
TGTGCCAGCAGCTTAGTAGGCGGGAGTGGAGGCAATGAGCAGTTCTTC
>TRBV5-1|TRBJ1-1|.|.
CASSSDNPEAFF
TGCGCCAGCAGCTCGGACAACCCTGAAGCTTTCTTT
>TRBV7-3|TRBJ1-1|.|.
CASSLLGADTEAFF
TGTGCCAGCAGCTTACTGGGGGCAGACACTGAAGCTTTCTTT
>TRBV12-3/TRBV12-4|TRBJ1-1|.|.
CASSFSWGGDTEAFF
TGTGCCAGCAGTTTTAGTTGGGGGGGGGATACTGAAGCTTTCTTT
>TRBV20-1|TRBJ1-6|.|.
CSATDPGKSSPLHF
TGCAGTGCTACGGACCCAGGGAAAAGCTCACCCCTCCACTTT
>TRBV6-1|TRBJ1-5|.|.
CASSREPQEDSNQPQHF
TGTGCCAGCAGTCGAGAGCCACAGGAAGATAGCAATCAGCCCCAGCATTTT
>TRBV2|TRBJ2-3|.|TRBD2
CANPTSGNTDTQYF
TGTGCCAACCCGACTAGCGGGAACACAGATACGCAGTATTTT
>TRBV7-9|TRBJ2-2|.|TRBD2
CASSWTSVNTGELFF
TGTGCCAGCAGCTGGACTAGCGTGAACACCGGGGAGCTGTTTTTT